Shown below are 25 T cell receptor beta chains from a single sample sequenced in a study of shared clonotypes between healthy human individuals. Assay used: immunoSEQ multiplex PCR; TCRdb lists only in-frame clones, some missing. The sample holds over a million clones, around 97% seen once. The sample consisted of naive CD4+ T cells sorted from blood. The subset is: CD45RA+ positively selected. Receptors were obtained from a man younger than 45 in good health.

On this clone itself: Because the CDR3's place on the DNA is in doubt, the DNA is left out and the CDR3 is given as listed by TCRdb. The chain uses TRBV19 and TRBJ1-1. The germline gives CDR1 LNHDA, CDR2 SQIVND (reference sequence). Counting both end residues, the CDR3 totals 13 amino acids. CDR3 in amino acids: CASSTSANTEAFF.

The chain joins TRBV10-3 to TRBJ2-5; D is uncertain. Trimming removed 4 bases at V and 5 bases at J, with 11 bases between. CDR1 ENHRY and CDR2 SYGVKD come from the germline V gene. The CDR3 is 13 amino acids. CDR3 region: CAISGSTAETQYF. CDR3 nucleotides: TGTGCCATCAGTGGTTCGACGGCCGAGACCCAGTACTTC.

The chain recombines TRBV6-6 with TRBJ2-7; weak D call: TRBD2 (6 bases). Germline loops: CDR1 MNHNY, CDR2 SVGAGI (reference sequence). This CDR3 spans 13 amino acids. V was cut by 6 bases and J by 0 bases, with 9 bases left in between. The CDR3: CASRDGSSYEQYF. The CDR3 DNA follows: TGTGCCAGCAGGGACGGGAGCTCCTACGAGCAGTACTTC.

The V and J genes are TRBV5-4 and TRBJ2-7; maybe TRBD1 (5 bases). V dropped 4 bases and J dropped 7 bases, with 18 bases sitting between them. Germline loops: CDR1 SGHNT, CDR2 YYREEE (reference sequence). This CDR3 region has 14 residues. CDR3 protein: CASSPMGLLGEQYF. The CDR3 nucleotides are TGTGCCAGCAGCCCAATGGGGCTCCTTGGAGAGCAGTACTTC. The whole variable domain, remainder taken from reference TRBV5-4 and TRBJ2-7, is ETGVTQSPTHLIKTRGQQVTLRCSSQSGHNTVSWYQQALGQGPQFIFQYYREEENGRGNFPPRFSGLQFPNYSSELNVNALELDDSALYLCASSPMGLLGEQYFGPGTRLTVT.

The chain joins TRBV6-1 to TRBJ2-6; D ambiguous. In germline, CDR1 is MNHNS, CDR2 SASEGT. V was cut by 5 bases and J by 0 bases, with 8 bases left in between. The CDR3 runs to 15 residues. The CDR3 DNA is TGTGCCAGCAGTCCCCTCAACTCTGGGGCCAACGTCCTGACTTTC. Protein sequence: CASSPLNSGANVLTF.

The rearrangement links TRBV15 to TRBJ1-2; maybe TRBD1 (6 bases). The CDR3 has 18 amino acids. Germline V lookup: CDR1 LNHNV, CDR2 YYDKDF (reference sequence). Trimming shortened V by 5 bases and J by 6 bases, and 28 bases separated the two germline ends. The CDR3 DNA reads TGTGCCACCAGCGGGGGGGGGCACAGGGTCGGCTTTCCCAATGGCTACACCTTC. Encoded protein: CATSGGGHRVGFPNGYTF. Supplemented by reference TRBV15 and TRBJ1-2, the full variable domain reads DAMVIQNPRYQVTQFGKPVTLSCSQTLNHNVMYWYQQKSSQAPKLLFHYYDKDFNNEADTPDNFQSRRPNTSFCFLDIRSPGLGDTAMYLCATSGGGHRVGFPNGYTFGSGTRLTVV.

This chain joins TRBV14 and TRBJ1-5, with D maybe TRBD1 (5 bases). The CDR3 covers 14 residues. Trimming removed 8 bases at V and 1 base at J, with 12 bases between. Germline V lookup: CDR1 SGHDN, CDR2 FVKESK. CDR3 bases: TGTGCCAGCCCGGGGCCAGGGAGCAATCAGCCCCAGCATTTT. Translation: CASPGPGSNQPQHF.

The chain couples TRBV6-5 to TRBJ2-2; D uncertain. Per the germline V gene, CDR1 is MNHEY and CDR2 is SVGAGI. The germline V and J ends were trimmed by 8 bases and 1 base, with 14 bases remaining between them. CDR3 length: 15 amino acids. The CDR3 spells CASRQRPENTGELFF. In nucleotides, the CDR3 is TGTGCCAGCCGTCAACGGCCGGAGAACACCGGGGAGCTGTTTTTT.

Worth noting for this clone: This specimen includes other DNA sequences encoding the same CDR3. This chain joins TRBV18 and TRBJ2-4, with D unclear. Trimming cost V 1 base and J 0 bases, with 4 bases left between them. Germline CDR1 reads KGHSH; CDR2 reads LQKENI. The CDR3 has 14 amino acids. CDR3 coding DNA: TGTGCCAGCTCACCACAGTTAGCCAAAAACATTCAGTACTTC. It is translated as CASSPQLAKNIQYF.

The chain couples TRBV19 to TRBJ2-1, with D perhaps assigned TRBD1 or TRBD2 (5 bases each). The ends were cut back, 9 bases at V and 0 bases at J, with 15 bases in the middle. This CDR3 region has 15 residues. Per the germline V gene, CDR1 is LNHDA and CDR2 is SQIVND (reference sequence). The CDR3, as DNA: TGTGCCAGCCAAGGGACCCTCCGCTCCTACAATGAGCAGTTCTTC. This sequence encodes CASQGTLRSYNEQFF.

The chain links TRBV19 to TRBJ2-6; D is uncertain. Trimming pared 7 bases from V and 0 bases from J, leaving 4 bases between. Looked up from germline, CDR1 is LNHDA and CDR2 is SQIVND (reference sequence). This CDR3 has 13 residues. DNA of the CDR3: TGTGCCAGTAAACTCTCTGGGGCCAACGTCCTGACTTTC. It is translated as CASKLSGANVLTF.

The rearrangement joins TRBV11-3 to TRBJ2-5, with D unresolved. The CDR3 is 14 amino acids. V was pared by 4 bases and J by 7 bases, with 16 bases between. Germline values: CDR1 SGHNT, CDR2 YENEEA. CDR3 sequence: CASSSPTAPGTQYF. The DNA for the CDR3 is TGTGCCAGCAGCTCTCCGACGGCGCCAGGGACCCAGTACTTC. The full variable domain, its missing parts supplied by reference TRBV11-3 and TRBJ2-5, is EAGVVQSPRYKIIEKKQPVAFWCNPISGHNTLYWYLQNLGQGPELLIRYENEEAVDDSQLPKDRFSAERLKGVDSTLKIQPAELGDSAVYLCASSSPTAPGTQYFGPGTRLLVL.

For the CDR3, the DNA is TGTGCCAGCAAGGGCACCGCCACAGATACGCAGTATTTT. It translates to CASKGTATDTQYF. The rearrangement uses TRBV5-5 and TRBJ2-3; D gene uncertain. The CDR3 covers 13 residues. V lost 6 bases to trimming and J lost 2 bases, with 10 bases between them. Germline V gives CDR1 SGHKS, CDR2 YYEKEE (reference sequence). Full variable domain (outside the CDR3, taken from reference TRBV5-5 and TRBJ2-3): DAGVTQSPTHLIKTRGQQVTLRCSPISGHKSVSWYQQVLGQGPQFIFQYYEKEERGRGNFPDRFSARQFPNYSSELNVNALLLGDSALYLCASKGTATDTQYFGPGTRLTVL.

About this clone itself: This sample also contains other DNA sequences that code for the same CDR3. J is TRBJ2-1 and V is TRBV20-1, with D uncertain. The V and J ends lost 0 bases and 9 bases respectively, with 6 bases between them. This CDR3 has 11 amino acids. Germline V gene sequence: CDR1 DFQATT, CDR2 SNEGSKA (reference sequence). Here the CDR3 reads CSARDRVEQFF. The DNA for the CDR3 is TGCAGTGCTAGAGATCGGGTTGAGCAGTTCTTC.

The rearrangement uses TRBV2 and TRBJ1-1, with D unresolved. Germline V gene data show CDR1 as SNHLY and CDR2 as FYNNEI. Trimming shortened V by 5 bases and J by 0 bases, and 7 bases separated the two germline ends. The CDR3 runs to 13 residues. The CDR3 DNA follows: TGTGCCAGCAGTCTAGAGATGAACACTGAAGCTTTCTTT. Its translation is CASSLEMNTEAFF.

CDR3 loop: CASGLGDYRGETQYF. CDR3 DNA: TGTGCTAGTGGTTTGGGGGACTATCGGGGAGAGACCCAGTACTTC. This chain links TRBV12-5 with TRBJ2-5; 7 bases match TRBD2. Germline loops: CDR1 LGHNT, CDR2 FRNRAP. The CDR3 extends over 15 amino acids. The ends lost 1 base at V and 4 bases at J; junction bases unmatched: 6.

This chain links TRBV28 with TRBJ2-3; TRBD2 agrees at 9 bases. V lost 2 bases and J lost 0; bases outside the gene matches: 6. The germline CDR1 and CDR2 sequences are MDHEN and SYDVKM. This CDR3 comprises 17 residues. The CDR3 loop reads CASSLPSTSGSTDTQYF. The DNA of the CDR3 is TGTGCCAGCAGTTTACCTTCGACTAGCGGTAGCACAGATACGCAGTATTTT.

The CDR3 sequence: CASSVTGGIRDTIYF. The DNA for the CDR3 is TGTGCCAGTAGCGTGACAGGGGGCATACGAGACACCATATATTTT. The chain couples TRBV19 to TRBJ1-3; 10 bases are a match to TRBD1. The CDR3 contains 15 residues. Trimming cost V 6 bases and J 8 bases; bases outside gene matches: 10. Germline values: CDR1 LNHDA, CDR2 SQIVND (reference sequence).

The V call is TRBV19, the J call TRBJ1-5, with TRBD1 matching over 8 bases. The CDR3 runs to 16 residues. From germline, CDR1 is LNHDA and CDR2 SQIVND (reference sequence). After removal of 4 bases from V and 0 bases from J, the junction contained 5 bases not matched to a gene. Written as DNA, the CDR3 is TGTGCCAGTAGTAAGGATGGGACAGGTAGCAATCAGCCCCAGCATTTT. Its translation is CASSKDGTGSNQPQHF.

Turning to this clone: At the DNA level, this CDR3 is encoded by other sequences in the same sample as well. V and J are TRBV5-1 and TRBJ2-2; no firm D call. CDR1 SGHRS and CDR2 YFSETQ come from the germline V gene. Trimming left V 0 bases short and J 2 bases short, with 5 bases between. The length of the CDR3 is 14 residues. This chain's CDR3 is CASSLELNTGELFF. The CDR3 bases are TGCGCCAGCAGCTTGGAGTTAAACACCGGGGAGCTGTTTTTT.

The genes are TRBV5-1 and TRBJ2-2, with D possibly matching TRBD2 (5 bases). The CDR3 covers 12 residues. Deletions cut 5 bases from V and 6 bases from J, with 8 bases between. Germline-derived CDR1 and CDR2 are SGHRS and YFSETQ. The CDR3 region is CASRTSSGELFF. As DNA, the CDR3 is TGCGCCAGCAGAACTAGTTCCGGGGAGCTGTTTTTT.

To note about this clone: Additional DNA sequences in this sample encode the identical CDR3. V is TRBV7-9 and J is TRBJ1-2, with TRBD1 as a possible D gene (6 bases). Germline lookup yields CDR1 SEHNR and CDR2 FQNEAQ (reference sequence). Trimming took off 1 base at V and 3 bases at J, with 6 bases between the two ends. This CDR3 is 13 amino acids long. DNA for the CDR3: TGTGCCAGCAGCTTAGGGACAGACTATGGCTACACCTTC. Protein sequence: CASSLGTDYGYTF.

The chain links TRBV15 to TRBJ1-1; D remains unclear. Germline lookup yields CDR1 LNHNV and CDR2 YYDKDF (reference sequence). The CDR3 consists of 17 residues. V gave up 0 bases and J gave up 3 bases, with 17 bases separating them. The CDR3, as DNA: TGTGCCACCAGCAGAGATTGGTCGGCGGGTACGGACACTGAAGCTTTCTTT. Encoded protein: CATSRDWSAGTDTEAFF.

J is TRBJ2-3 and V is TRBV7-3; 11 bases match TRBD2. With V trimmed by 3 bases and J by 1 base, 3 bases remained unmatched. CDR3 length: 16 amino acids. Germline CDR1 is SGHTA and CDR2 is FQGTGA. CDR3 residues: CASSLTSGIGTDTQYF. The DNA for the CDR3 is TGTGCCAGCAGCTTGACTAGCGGGATTGGCACAGATACGCAGTATTTT.

V is TRBV7-9 and J is TRBJ2-7, with TRBD1 identical over 8 bases. Germline-derived CDR1 and CDR2 are SEHNR and FQNEAQ (reference sequence). V was clipped by 7 bases and J by 1 base; unmatched bases: 18. The length of the CDR3 is 18 residues. The CDR3 nucleotides read TGTGCCAGCACCGATACGGACAGGGTTGTGCTCCTTTCCTACGAGCAGTACTTC. It codes for CASTDTDRVVLLSYEQYF.